This record covers a single TCR beta chain. Its antigen is still unknown. Base qualities are not at hand, and no much larger clone is one base apart. The receptor library was made with RT-PCR. Sequencing took place on an Illumina HiSeq 2500. TCRdb reprocessing: public reads trimmed at Q25 with fastp, clones called with MiXCR, in-frame beta chains kept. Each CDR3 protein gets just one entry, which takes the most common genes and DNA from the rows behind it. Here the sample has 700,000 to 800,000 distinct CDR3 sequences; 18% occur a single time. The ten largest clones capture around 9.9% of the sample. The CDR3 spans 16 residues, from the cysteine through the phenylalanine. Solely the CDR3 DNA is kept, with 48 bases framed from the first base. Trimming at the junction amounts to 4 bases on V and 2 bases on J, and the germline ends lie 14 bases apart. The entry originates in a study of response to subunit inactivated influenza vaccine (dated by TCRdb to the late 2010s). The study in broad terms: Deep quantitative profiling of the T cell receptor repertoire was used in the study to follow responses to a trivalent subunit inactivated influenza vaccine. What the research found in general, with its limitations: The authors suggested that each seasonal influenza vaccination may recruit only a limited number of new T cells.

The source was PBMCs from blood, collected 4 to 6 days after vaccination. The receptor was derived from a man in his fifties or sixties who received an inactivated influenza vaccine. Donor details come from another sample of the same person, matched by shared clones. The rearrangement joined TRBV23-1 to TRBJ2-2, with no D gene named confidently. TRBV23-1 is flagged as an ORF with uncertain function. The DNA sequence is TGCGCCAGCAGTCGTAAAGGCCAGCTCAACACCGGGGAGCTGTTTTTT. The encoded protein is CASSRKGQLNTGELFF.